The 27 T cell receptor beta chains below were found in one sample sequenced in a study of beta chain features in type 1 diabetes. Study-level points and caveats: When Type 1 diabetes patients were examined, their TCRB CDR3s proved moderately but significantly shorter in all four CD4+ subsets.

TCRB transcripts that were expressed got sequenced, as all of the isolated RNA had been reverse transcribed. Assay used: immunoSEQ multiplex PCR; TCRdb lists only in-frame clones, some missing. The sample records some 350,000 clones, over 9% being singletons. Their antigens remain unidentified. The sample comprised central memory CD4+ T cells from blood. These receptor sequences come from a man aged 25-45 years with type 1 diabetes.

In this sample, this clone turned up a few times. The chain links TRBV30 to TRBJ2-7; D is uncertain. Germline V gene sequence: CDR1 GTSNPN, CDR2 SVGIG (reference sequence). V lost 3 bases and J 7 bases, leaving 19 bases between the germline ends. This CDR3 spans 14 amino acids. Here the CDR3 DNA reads TGTGCCTGGAGCCCCGGACCCATCTCAAGGGAGCAGTACTTC. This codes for CAWSPGPISREQYF.

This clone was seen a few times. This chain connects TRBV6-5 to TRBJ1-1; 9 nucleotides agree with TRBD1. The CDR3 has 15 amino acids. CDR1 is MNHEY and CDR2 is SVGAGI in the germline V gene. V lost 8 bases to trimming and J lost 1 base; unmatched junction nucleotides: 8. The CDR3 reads CASASWTGENTEAFF. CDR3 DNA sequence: TGTGCCAGCGCGTCCTGGACAGGGGAGAACACTGAAGCTTTCTTT.

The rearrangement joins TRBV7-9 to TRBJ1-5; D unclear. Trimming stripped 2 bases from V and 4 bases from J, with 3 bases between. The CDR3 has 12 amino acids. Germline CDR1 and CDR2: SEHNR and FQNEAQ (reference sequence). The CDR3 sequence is CASSLLNQPQHF. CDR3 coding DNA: TGTGCCAGCAGCTTACTTAATCAGCCCCAGCATTTT.

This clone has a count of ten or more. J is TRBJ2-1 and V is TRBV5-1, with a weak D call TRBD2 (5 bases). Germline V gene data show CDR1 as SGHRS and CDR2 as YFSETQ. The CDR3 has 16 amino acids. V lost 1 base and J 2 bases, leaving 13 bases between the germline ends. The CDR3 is CASSLSPGSAYNEQFF. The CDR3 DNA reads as TGCGCCAGCAGCTTGTCACCGGGATCGGCCTACAATGAGCAGTTCTTC.

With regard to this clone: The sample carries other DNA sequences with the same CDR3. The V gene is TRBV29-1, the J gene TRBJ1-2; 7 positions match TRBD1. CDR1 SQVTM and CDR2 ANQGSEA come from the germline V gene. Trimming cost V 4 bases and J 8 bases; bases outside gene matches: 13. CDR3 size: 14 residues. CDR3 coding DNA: TGCAGCGTTGGAGAACGGGACAGCCTGAGGGGCTACACCTTC. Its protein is CSVGERDSLRGYTF.

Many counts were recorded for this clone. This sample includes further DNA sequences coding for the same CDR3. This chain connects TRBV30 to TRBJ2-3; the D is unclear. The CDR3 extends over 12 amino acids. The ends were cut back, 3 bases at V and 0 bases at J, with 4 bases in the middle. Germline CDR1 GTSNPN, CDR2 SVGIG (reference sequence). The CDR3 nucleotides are TGTGCCTGGAGCTTAAGCACAGATACGCAGTATTTT. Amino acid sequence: CAWSLSTDTQYF.

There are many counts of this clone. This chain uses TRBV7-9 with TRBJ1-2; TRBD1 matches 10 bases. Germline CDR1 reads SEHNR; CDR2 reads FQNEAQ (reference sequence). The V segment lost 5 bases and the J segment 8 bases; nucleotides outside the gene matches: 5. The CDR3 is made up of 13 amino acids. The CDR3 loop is CASSPTGGGGYTF. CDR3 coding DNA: TGTGCCAGCAGCCCGACAGGGGGCGGCGGCTACACCTTC.

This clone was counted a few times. CDR3: CSVNRGRGLDGGYTF. DNA for the CDR3: TGCAGCGTTAACCGGGGCCGGGGCCTAGACGGTGGCTACACCTTC. The rearrangement links TRBV29-1 to TRBJ1-2, with a weak D call TRBD1 (5 bases). CDR1 and CDR2 (germline): SQVTM, ANQGSEA. V lost 5 bases and J lost 7, with 23 bases in between. The CDR3 extends over 15 amino acids.

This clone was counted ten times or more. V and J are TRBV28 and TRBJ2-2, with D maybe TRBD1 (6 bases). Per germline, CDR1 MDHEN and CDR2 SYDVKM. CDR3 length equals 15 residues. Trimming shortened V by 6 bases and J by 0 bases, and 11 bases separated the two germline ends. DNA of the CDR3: TGTGCCAGCAGGGGGGCAGGAGCGAACACCGGGGAGCTGTTTTTT. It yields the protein CASRGAGANTGELFF.

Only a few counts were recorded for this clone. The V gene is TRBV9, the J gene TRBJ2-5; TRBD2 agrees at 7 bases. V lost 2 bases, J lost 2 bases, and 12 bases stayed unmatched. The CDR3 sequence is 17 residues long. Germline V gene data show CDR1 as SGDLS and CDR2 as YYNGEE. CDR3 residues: CASSVGGGAQMQETQYF. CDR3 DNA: TGTGCCAGCAGCGTGGGGGGAGGGGCACAGATGCAAGAGACCCAGTACTTC. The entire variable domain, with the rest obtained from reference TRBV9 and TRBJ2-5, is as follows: DSGVTQTPKHLITATGQRVTLRCSPRSGDLSVYWYQQSLDQGLQFLIQYYNGEERAKGNILERFSAQQFPDLHSELNLSSLELGDSALYFCASSVGGGAQMQETQYFGPGTRLLVL.

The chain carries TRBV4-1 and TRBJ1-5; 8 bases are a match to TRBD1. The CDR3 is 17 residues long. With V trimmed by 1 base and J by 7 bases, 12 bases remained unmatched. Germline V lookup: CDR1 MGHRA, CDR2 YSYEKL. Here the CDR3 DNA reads TGCGCCAGCAGCCAAGTGACAGGGGACGGGGAAAACCAGCCCCAGCATTTT. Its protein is CASSQVTGDGENQPQHF.

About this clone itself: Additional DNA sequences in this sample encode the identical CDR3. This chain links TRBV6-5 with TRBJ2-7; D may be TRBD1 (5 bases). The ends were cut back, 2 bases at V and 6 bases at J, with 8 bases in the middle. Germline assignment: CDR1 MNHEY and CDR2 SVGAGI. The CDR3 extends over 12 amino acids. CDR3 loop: CASSYQGSEQYF. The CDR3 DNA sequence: TGTGCCAGCAGTTACCAGGGTAGCGAGCAGTACTTC.

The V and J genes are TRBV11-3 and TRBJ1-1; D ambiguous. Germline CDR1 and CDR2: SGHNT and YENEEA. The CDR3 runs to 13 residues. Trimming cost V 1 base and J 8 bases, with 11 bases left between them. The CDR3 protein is CASSLGGNGEAFF. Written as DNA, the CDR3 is TGTGCCAGCAGCTTAGGAGGAAATGGGGAAGCTTTCTTT.

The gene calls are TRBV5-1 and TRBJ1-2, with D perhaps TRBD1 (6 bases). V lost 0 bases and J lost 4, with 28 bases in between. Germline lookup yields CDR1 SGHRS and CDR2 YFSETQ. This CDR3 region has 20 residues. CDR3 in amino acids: CASSLAGGSRRGPQVYGYTF. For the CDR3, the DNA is TGCGCCAGCAGCTTGGCCGGGGGCTCAAGGCGGGGGCCGCAGGTCTATGGCTACACCTTC.

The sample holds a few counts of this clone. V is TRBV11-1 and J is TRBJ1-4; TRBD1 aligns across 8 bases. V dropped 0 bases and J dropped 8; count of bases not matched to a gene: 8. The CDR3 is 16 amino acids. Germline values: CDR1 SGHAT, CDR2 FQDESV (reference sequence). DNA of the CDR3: TGTGCCAGCAGCTTAGCGATGACAGGGGTTCACGAAAAACTGTTTTTT. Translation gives CASSLAMTGVHEKLFF.

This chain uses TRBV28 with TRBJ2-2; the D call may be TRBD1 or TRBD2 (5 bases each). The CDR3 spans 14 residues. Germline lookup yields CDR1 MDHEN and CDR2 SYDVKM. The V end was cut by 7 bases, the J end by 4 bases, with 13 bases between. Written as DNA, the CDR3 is TGTGCCAGCAACTCGGGGCAGGGCACCGGGGAGCTGTTTTTT. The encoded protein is CASNSGQGTGELFF.

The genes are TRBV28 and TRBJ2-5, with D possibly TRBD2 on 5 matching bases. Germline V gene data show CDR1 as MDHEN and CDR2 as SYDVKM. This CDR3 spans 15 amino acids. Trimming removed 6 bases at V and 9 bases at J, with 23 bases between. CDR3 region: CASRPPGSAPRPQYF. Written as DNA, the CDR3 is TGTGCCAGCAGGCCCCCGGGATCGGCGCCCCGGCCCCAGTACTTC.

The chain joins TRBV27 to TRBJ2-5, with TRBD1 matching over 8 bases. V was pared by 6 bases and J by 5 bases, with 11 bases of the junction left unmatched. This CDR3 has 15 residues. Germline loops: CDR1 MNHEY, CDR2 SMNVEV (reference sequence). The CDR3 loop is CASSNPSGGRETQYF. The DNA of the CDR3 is TGTGCCAGCAGCAACCCCTCAGGGGGCCGGGAGACCCAGTACTTC.

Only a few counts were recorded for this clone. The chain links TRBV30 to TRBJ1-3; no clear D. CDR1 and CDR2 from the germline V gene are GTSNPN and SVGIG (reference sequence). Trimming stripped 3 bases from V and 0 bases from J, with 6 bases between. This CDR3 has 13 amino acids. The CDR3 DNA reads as TGTGCCTGGAGGCTACGCTCTGGAAACACCATATATTTT. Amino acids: CAWRLRSGNTIYF.

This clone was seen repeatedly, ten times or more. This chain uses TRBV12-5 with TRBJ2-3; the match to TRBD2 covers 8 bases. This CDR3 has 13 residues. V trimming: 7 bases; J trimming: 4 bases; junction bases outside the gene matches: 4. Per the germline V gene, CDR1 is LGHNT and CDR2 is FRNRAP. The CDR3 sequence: CASATSGADTQYF. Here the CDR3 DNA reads TGTGCTAGTGCTACTAGCGGCGCAGATACGCAGTATTTT.

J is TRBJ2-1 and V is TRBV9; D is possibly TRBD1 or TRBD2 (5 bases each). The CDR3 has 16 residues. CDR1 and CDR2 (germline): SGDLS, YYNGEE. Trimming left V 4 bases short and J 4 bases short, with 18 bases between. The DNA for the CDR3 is TGTGCCAGCAGCCCCCGTGGGGGTATGGTTTACAATGAGCAGTTCTTC. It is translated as CASSPRGGMVYNEQFF.

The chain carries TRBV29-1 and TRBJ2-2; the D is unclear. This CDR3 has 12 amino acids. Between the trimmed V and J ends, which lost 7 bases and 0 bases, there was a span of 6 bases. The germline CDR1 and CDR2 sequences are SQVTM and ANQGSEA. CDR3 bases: TGCAGCGCACGCCCGAACACCGGGGAGCTGTTTTTT. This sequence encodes CSARPNTGELFF.

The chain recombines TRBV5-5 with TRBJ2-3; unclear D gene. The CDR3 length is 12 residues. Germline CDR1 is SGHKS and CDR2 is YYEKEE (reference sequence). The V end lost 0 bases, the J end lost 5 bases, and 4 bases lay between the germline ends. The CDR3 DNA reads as TGTGCCAGCAGCTTGGTCGGAGATACGCAGTATTTT. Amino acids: CASSLVGDTQYF.

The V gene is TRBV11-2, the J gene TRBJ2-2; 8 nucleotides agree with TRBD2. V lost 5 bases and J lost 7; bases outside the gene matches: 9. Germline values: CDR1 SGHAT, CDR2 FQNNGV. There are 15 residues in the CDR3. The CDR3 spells CASSRRSGSSGELFF. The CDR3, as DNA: TGTGCCAGCAGCCGACGGAGCGGGAGTAGCGGGGAGCTGTTTTTT.

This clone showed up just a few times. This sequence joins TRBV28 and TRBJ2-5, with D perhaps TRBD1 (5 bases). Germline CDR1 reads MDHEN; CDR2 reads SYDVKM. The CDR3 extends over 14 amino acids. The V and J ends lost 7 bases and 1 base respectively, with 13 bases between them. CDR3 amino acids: CASTQFRVQETQYF. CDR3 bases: TGTGCCAGCACTCAATTCAGGGTCCAAGAGACCCAGTACTTC.

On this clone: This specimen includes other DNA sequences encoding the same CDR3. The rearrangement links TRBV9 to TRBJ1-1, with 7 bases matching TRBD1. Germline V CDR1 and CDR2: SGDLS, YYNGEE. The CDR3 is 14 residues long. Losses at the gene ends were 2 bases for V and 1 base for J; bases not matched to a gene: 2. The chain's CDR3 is CASSVTGSNTEAFF. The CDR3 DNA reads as TGTGCCAGCAGCGTGACAGGGTCGAACACTGAAGCTTTCTTT.

CDR3 in amino acids: CASRGDLGSGRGSTQYF. The CDR3 nucleotides read TGTGCCAGCAGGGGCGACCTCGGAAGCGGGAGGGGTAGTACCCAGTACTTC. The chain uses TRBV7-8 and TRBJ2-5, with 10 positions matching TRBD2. The CDR3 runs to 17 residues. The V and J ends lost 6 bases and 8 bases, in that order; junction bases with no gene match: 18. The germline gives CDR1 SGHVS, CDR2 FQNEAQ.